This is a list of T cell receptor beta chains from one sample in a study of glioma-infiltrating T cells. Each CDR3 protein is one row after TCRdb ran MiXCR on the multiplex PCR reads. This sample carries about 210,000 distinct CDR3 sequences, more than 30% of them seen once, and the ten largest clones take 20%. Sequencing was carried out using glioma tissue, nonneoplastic brain tissue, or PBMCs (not recorded which). Source of these receptors: a human donor with low-grade glioma or glioblastoma, undergoing nonglioma brain surgery, or in good health (not recorded which). Both conserved end residues are part of each CDR3. D genes are given only for firm matches. Where a row states a size, it is once, few, many or the class of an expanded clone; other rows omit it.

J gene | V gene | clone size | D gene | CDR3 protein | CDR3 DNA
TRBJ2-7 | TRBV4-1 | many | TRBD1 | CASSPGRTGDEQYF | TGCGCCAGCAGCCCCGGACGGACAGGGGACGAGCAGTACTTC
TRBJ2-5 | TRBV10-3 | many | NA | CATAGRGGETQYF | TGTGCCACCGCGGGGAGAGGCGGGGAGACCCAGTACTTC
TRBJ2-3 | TRBV6-5 | medium-sized | NA | CASSYSDTQYF | TGTGCCAGCAGTTACTCGGATACGCAGTATTTT
TRBJ2-3 | TRBV4-3 | many | NA | CASSSRTGMNTDTQYF | TGCGCCAGCAGCTCCCGGACTGGAATGAACACAGATACGCAGTATTTT
TRBJ2-5 | TRBV9 | NA | NA | CASSDPNGGETQYF | TGTGCCAGCAGCGATCCCAACGGAGGGGAGACCCAGTACTTC
TRBJ2-7 | TRBV18 | many | NA | CASSPSGNYEQYF | TGTGCCAGCTCACCAAGCGGCAACTACGAGCAGTACTTC
TRBJ1-4 | TRBV12-3/TRBV12-4 | NA | NA | CASSSHLGRSNEKLFF | TGTGCCAGCAGTTCCCATTTGGGCCGGTCTAATGAAAAACTGTTTTTT
TRBJ2-5 | TRBV28 | many | NA | CASSPVFRRGKETQYF | TGTGCCAGCAGCCCAGTCTTTCGGAGGGGCAAAGAGACCCAGTACTTC
TRBJ1-2 | TRBV24-1 | many | NA | CATSGGYGYTF | TGTGCCACCAGCGGGGGCTATGGCTACACCTTC
TRBJ2-1 | TRBV12-3/TRBV12-4 | many | TRBD2 | CASSLRLAEYNEQFF | TGTGCCAGCAGTTTAAGACTAGCGGAATACAATGAGCAGTTCTTC
TRBJ1-6 | TRBV4-3 | many | NA | CASSQDREGMVLHF | TGCGCCAGCAGCCAAGATAGGGAAGGGATGGTCCTCCACTTT
TRBJ2-7 | TRBV4-2 | many | TRBD1 | CASSQERTGGFYEQYF | TGTGCCAGCAGCCAAGAGAGGACAGGGGGGTTTTACGAGCAGTACTTC
TRBJ2-1 | TRBV28 | once | NA | CVSTERFASNEQFF | TGTGTTAGCACAGAAAGGTTTGCCTCCAATGAGCAGTTCTTC
TRBJ1-6 | TRBV25-1 | NA | NA | CSSRERGPYSPLHF | TGTTCCAGCAGGGAGAGGGGTCCCTATTCACCCCTCCACTTT
TRBJ2-1 | TRBV7-6 | NA | NA | CASSSRDEGEQFF | TGTGCCAGCAGCTCCCGGGACGAGGGTGAGCAGTTCTTC
TRBJ2-1 | TRBV29-1 | NA | NA | CSVEDRGRGLSYNEQFF | TGCAGCGTTGAAGATCGTGGGCGGGGGCTCTCCTACAATGAGCAGTTCTTC
TRBJ2-7 | TRBV7-2 | many | NA | CASSLQGSDTYEQYF | TGTGCCAGCAGCTTACAGGGGTCGGATACCTACGAGCAGTACTTC
TRBJ2-1 | TRBV4-1 | many | NA | CASSQQRDNEQFF | TGCGCCAGCAGCCAACAACGGGACAATGAGCAGTTCTTC
TRBJ2-6 | TRBV28 | many | NA | CASSSPGLTTGANVLTF | TGTGCCAGCAGTTCCCCGGGACTCACAACTGGGGCCAACGTCCTGACTTTC
TRBJ1-1 | TRBV3-1 | NA | NA | CASTSWWLEMNTEAFF | TGTGCCAGCACCTCTTGGTGGCTGGAAATGAACACTGAAGCTTTCTTT
TRBJ2-7 | TRBV12-3/TRBV12-4 | NA | TRBD1 | CASSFSDRGYEQYF | TGTGCCAGCAGTTTTTCAGACAGGGGGTACGAGCAGTACTTC
TRBJ1-5 | TRBV7-2 | many | TRBD1 | CASSLVGTGYQPQHF | TGTGCCAGCAGCTTAGTTGGGACAGGTTATCAGCCCCAGCATTTT
TRBJ2-3 | TRBV4-2 | many | TRBD2 | CASSQDSTSGSTDTQYF | TGTGCCAGCAGCCAAGATTCGACTAGCGGTAGCACAGATACGCAGTATTTT
TRBJ2-5 | TRBV19 | many | TRBD2 | CASSTISGRTEETQYF | TGTGCCAGTAGTACCATTAGCGGGAGGACGGAAGAGACCCAGTACTTC
TRBJ1-5 | TRBV27 | NA | NA | CASSLMGGEPQHF | TGTGCCAGCAGTCTCATGGGAGGTGAGCCCCAGCATTTT
TRBJ2-7 | TRBV20-1 | many | TRBD1 | CSAMVTGIYEQYF | TGCAGTGCTATGGTGACAGGGATCTACGAGCAGTACTTC
TRBJ2-3 | TRBV24-1 | many | NA | CATSDPTGADTQYF | TGTGCCACCAGTGACCCAACGGGGGCAGATACGCAGTATTTT
TRBJ1-4 | TRBV6-1 | many | NA | CASSLQGAANEKLFF | TGTGCCAGCAGTCTACAGGGAGCGGCTAATGAAAAACTGTTTTTT
TRBJ1-5 | TRBV12-3/TRBV12-4 | many | TRBD1 | CASRKGQGTPSNQPQHF | TGTGCCAGCCGCAAGGGACAGGGGACACCTAGCAATCAGCCCCAGCATTTT
TRBJ1-6 | TRBV2 | many | NA | CASSDRGNSPLHF | TGTGCCAGCAGTGATCGGGGGAACTCACCCCTCCACTTT
TRBJ1-1 | TRBV7-2 | many | NA | CASSPQTVNTEAFF | TGTGCCAGCAGCCCCCAGACAGTGAACACTGAAGCTTTCTTT
TRBJ2-7 | TRBV11-2 | NA | NA | CASSPDHEQYF | TGTGCCAGCAGCCCAGACCACGAGCAGTACTTC
TRBJ2-2 | TRBV19 | NA | TRBD1 | CASSKRTGEDTGELFF | TGTGCCAGTAGTAAGAGGACAGGGGAGGACACCGGGGAGCTGTTTTTT
TRBJ2-3 | TRBV20-1 | many | TRBD2 | CSARPALAGTDTQYF | TGCAGTGCTAGGCCTGCTCTAGCGGGCACAGATACGCAGTATTTT
TRBJ2-7 | TRBV4-2 | many | TRBD2 | CASSQGLARYEQYF | TGTGCCAGCAGCCAGGGACTAGCGCGTTACGAGCAGTACTTC
TRBJ1-1 | TRBV28 | NA | NA | CASSGGGVDTEAFF | TGTGCCAGCAGTGGAGGGGGAGTGGACACTGAAGCTTTCTTT
TRBJ2-6 | TRBV28 | few | TRBD1 | CASRSGGAGANVLTF | TGTGCCAGCAGGTCAGGGGGCGCCGGGGCCAACGTCCTGACTTTC
TRBJ1-5 | TRBV5-8 | many | NA | CASSLWQSNQPQHF | TGTGCCAGCAGCTTGTGGCAGAGCAATCAGCCCCAGCATTTT
TRBJ2-3 | TRBV7-2 | many | NA | CASSLGYEADTQYF | TGTGCCAGCAGCTTGGGATACGAGGCAGATACGCAGTATTTT